This T cell receptor (beta chain) was recovered during a study of healthy donors' naive CD4 and CD8 T cells. There are a few counts of this clonotype. Its antigen is unidentified. Starting from roughly 0.45 ug of total RNA, TCR libraries were made with linear amplification. MiXCR, applied by TCRdb to the reads, yields one record per CDR3 protein. The top ten hold less than 2.5% of the sample, which has approximately 180,000 distinct CDR3 sequences, 65% to 80% seen once. CD4+CD8-CD45RO-CD45RA+ cells were naive CD4+; CD8+CD4-CD45RA+CD27bright cells were naive CD8+. Regarding the study as a whole: Bias from naive T cell homeostatic proliferation was not addressed. Most V and J genes were reportedly biased between naive CD4+ and CD8+ cells.

The receptor comes from a pool of human donors in good health; the sample pools cells from several healthy donors. The sample comprised naive CD4+ and CD8+ T cells sorted from blood, pooled from several donors.

The CDR3 loop is CAWSRLIKGTKNIQYF. The CDR3, as DNA: TGTGCCTGGAGTAGGCTCATCAAGGGGACCAAAAACATTCAGTACTTC. V usage is TRBV30 and J usage is TRBJ2-4, with a weak D call TRBD1 (5 bases). CDR1 and CDR2 (germline): GTSNPN, SVGIG (reference sequence). Trimming shortened V by 2 bases and J by 2 bases, and 16 bases separated the two germline ends. The CDR3 runs 16 residues.